This TCR beta chain was documented in a study of T cells in localized non-small cell lung cancer. The CDR3 spans 13 residues. Trimming removed 3 bases from V and 5 bases from J, with 11 bases in between. Looked up from germline, CDR1 is MNHEY and CDR2 is SMNVEV (reference sequence). Clones were sequenced by immunoSEQ multiplex PCR, and TCRdb holds only the in-frame ones, with some missing. Of under 40,000 clones in the sample, roughly 90% were seen once. The starting material was peripheral blood mononuclear cells, obtained before any cancer treatment. This receptor was identified in a man between 40 and 70 years old with stage III lung adenocarcinoma. The chain couples TRBV27 to TRBJ2-7; D is possibly TRBD1 or TRBD2 (5 bases each). CDR3 sequence (DNA): TGTGCCAGCAGTTTGGCTCGGGGCGACGAGCAGTACTTC. Protein sequence: CASSLARGDEQYF.